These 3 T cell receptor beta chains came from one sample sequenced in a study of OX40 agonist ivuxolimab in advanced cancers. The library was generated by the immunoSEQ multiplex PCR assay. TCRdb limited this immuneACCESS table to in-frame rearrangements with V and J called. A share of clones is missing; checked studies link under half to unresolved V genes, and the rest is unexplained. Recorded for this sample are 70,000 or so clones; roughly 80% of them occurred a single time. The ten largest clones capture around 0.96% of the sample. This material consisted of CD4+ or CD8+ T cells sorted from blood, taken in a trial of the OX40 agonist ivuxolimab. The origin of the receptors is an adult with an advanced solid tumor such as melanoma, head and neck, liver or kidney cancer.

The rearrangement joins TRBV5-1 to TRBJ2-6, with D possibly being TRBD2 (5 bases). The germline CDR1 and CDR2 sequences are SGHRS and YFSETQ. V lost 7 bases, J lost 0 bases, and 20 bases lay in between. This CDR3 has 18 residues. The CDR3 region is CASLPQVLGNSGANVLTF. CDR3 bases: TGCGCCAGCTTGCCGCAGGTACTAGGAAACTCTGGGGCCAACGTCCTGACTTTC.

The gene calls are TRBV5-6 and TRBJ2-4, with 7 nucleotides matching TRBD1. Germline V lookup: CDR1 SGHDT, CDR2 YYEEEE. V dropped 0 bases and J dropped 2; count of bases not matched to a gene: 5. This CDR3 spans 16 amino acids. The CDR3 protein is CASSLDRGPSKNIQYF. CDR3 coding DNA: TGTGCCAGCAGCTTGGACAGGGGACCTTCCAAAAACATTCAGTACTTC. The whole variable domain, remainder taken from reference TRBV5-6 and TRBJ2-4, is DAGVTQSPTHLIKTRGQQVTLRCSPKSGHDTVSWYQQALGQGPQFIFQYYEEEERQRGNFPDRFSGHQFPNYSSELNVNALLLGDSALYLCASSLDRGPSKNIQYFGAGTRLSVL.

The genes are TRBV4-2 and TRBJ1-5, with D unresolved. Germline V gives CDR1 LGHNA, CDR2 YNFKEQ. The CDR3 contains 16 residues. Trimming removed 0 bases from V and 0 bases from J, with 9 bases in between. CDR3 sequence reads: CASSQDKSYSNQPQHF. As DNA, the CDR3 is TGTGCCAGCAGCCAAGATAAAAGTTATAGCAATCAGCCCCAGCATTTT.